The 3 T cell receptor beta chains below were found in one sample sequenced in a study of T cell changes during pregnancy in multiple sclerosis (dated by TCRdb to the late 2010s). The library was built by means of the immunoSEQ multiplex PCR assay. TCRdb limited this immuneACCESS table to in-frame rearrangements with V and J called. A share of clones is missing; checked studies link under half to unresolved V genes, and the rest is unexplained. The sample table holds around 92,000 clones, of which approximately 95% were seen once. Approximately 4.7% of the sample rests with the top ten. Specimen: peripheral blood, collected in the first trimester of pregnancy. Receptors were obtained from a female donor with multiple sclerosis, enrolled in a pregnancy study.

This clone was recorded once. The J gene is TRBJ2-2, the V gene TRBV7-6; D is perhaps TRBD1 (5 bases). The germline V gene encodes CDR1 SGHVS and CDR2 FNYEAQ. Between the trimmed V and J ends, which lost 5 bases and 1 base, there was a span of 14 bases. The CDR3 has 16 amino acids. The CDR3 protein is CASSPRTGENTGELFF. In DNA form, the CDR3 reads TGTGCCAGCAGCCCAAGAACAGGAGAGAACACCGGGGAGCTGTTTTTT.

The J gene is TRBJ2-2, the V gene TRBV5-4; TRBD2 matches 7 bases. The germline CDR1 and CDR2 sequences are SGHNT and YYREEE (reference sequence). The CDR3 sequence is 13 residues long. V dropped 4 bases and J dropped 7; count of bases not matched to a gene: 4. The CDR3 protein is CASSTGLGGELFF. The CDR3 region has the DNA TGTGCCAGCAGCACCGGACTAGGCGGGGAGCTGTTTTTT.

This chain connects TRBV11-2 to TRBJ2-1; 10 positions match TRBD2. V trimming: 5 bases; J trimming: 6 bases; junction bases outside the gene matches: 10. Germline V CDR1 and CDR2: SGHAT, FQNNGV. The CDR3 has 16 amino acids. CDR3: CASSRPGAGGLNEQFF. As DNA, the CDR3 is TGTGCCAGCAGCCGTCCAGGAGCGGGGGGGCTCAATGAGCAGTTCTTC.